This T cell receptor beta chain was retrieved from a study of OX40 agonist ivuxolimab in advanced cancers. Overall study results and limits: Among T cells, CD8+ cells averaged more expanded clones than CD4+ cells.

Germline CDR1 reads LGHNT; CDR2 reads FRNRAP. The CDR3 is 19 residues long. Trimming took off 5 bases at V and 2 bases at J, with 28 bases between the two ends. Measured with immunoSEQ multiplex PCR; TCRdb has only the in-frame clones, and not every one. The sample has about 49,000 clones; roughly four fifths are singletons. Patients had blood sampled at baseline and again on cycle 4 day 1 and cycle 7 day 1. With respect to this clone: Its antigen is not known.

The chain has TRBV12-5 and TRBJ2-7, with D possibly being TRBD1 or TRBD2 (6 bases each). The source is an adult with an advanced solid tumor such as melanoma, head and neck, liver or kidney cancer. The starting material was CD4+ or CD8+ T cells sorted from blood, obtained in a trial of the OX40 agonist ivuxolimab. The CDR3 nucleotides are TGTGCTAGTGGTGTGGGCCCGCGGGGCAGGGGCAGAAATCCCTACGAGCAGTACTTC. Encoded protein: CASGVGPRGRGRNPYEQYF. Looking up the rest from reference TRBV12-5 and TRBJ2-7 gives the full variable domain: DARVTQTPRHKVTEMGQEVTMRCQPILGHNTVFWYRQTMMQGLELLAYFRNRAPLDDSGMPKDRFSAEMPDATLATLKIQPSEPRDSAVYFCASGVGPRGRGRNPYEQYFGPGTRLTVT.